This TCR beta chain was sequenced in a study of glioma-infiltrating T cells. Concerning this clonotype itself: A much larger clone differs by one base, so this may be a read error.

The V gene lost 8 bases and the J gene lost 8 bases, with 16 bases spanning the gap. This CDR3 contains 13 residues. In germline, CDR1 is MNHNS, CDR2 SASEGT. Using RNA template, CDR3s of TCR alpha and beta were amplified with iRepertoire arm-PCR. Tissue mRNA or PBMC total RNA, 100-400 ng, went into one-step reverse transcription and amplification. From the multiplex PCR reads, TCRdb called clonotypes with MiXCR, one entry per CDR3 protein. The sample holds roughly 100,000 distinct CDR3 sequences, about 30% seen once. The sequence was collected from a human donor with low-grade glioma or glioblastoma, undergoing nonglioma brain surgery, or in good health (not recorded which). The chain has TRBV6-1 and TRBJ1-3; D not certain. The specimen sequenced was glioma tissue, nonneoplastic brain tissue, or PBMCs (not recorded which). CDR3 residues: CASQDANLDTIYF. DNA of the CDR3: TGTGCCAGCCAGGACGCCAATTTGGACACCATATATTTT.